These T cell receptor beta chains were read from a single sample in a study of blood T cell repertoires in COVID-19. Repertoires were generated with immunoSEQ multiplex PCR, while TCRdb's copy carries only in-frame clones and drops some. The top ten hold about 12% of the sample, which has 150,000 to 200,000 clones, more than 80% seen once. What was sequenced was PBMCs or T cells enriched from blood (not recorded which). Receptor source: a man in his forties or fifties who had recovered from COVID-19. The CDR3 runs from the conserved cysteine through the conserved F or W. The D gene is left open where the match is weak. Some rows have no size entry. The others give once, few or many, or a class for an expanded clone.

size,length,V,D,J,DNA,CDR3
once,12,TRBV9,.,TRBJ1-1,TGTGCCAGCAGCGTAGGGGCAGGGGACGCTTTCTTT,CASSVGAGDAFF
.,15,TRBV19,TRBD2,TRBJ2-3,TGTGCCAGTAGTACGCCTGGCGGGAGGACAGATACGCAGTATTTT,CASSTPGGRTDTQYF
.,14,TRBV7-2,.,TRBJ1-2,TGTGCCAGCAGCTTAGCAGGGGTTAACTATGGCTACACCTTC,CASSLAGVNYGYTF
.,13,TRBV14,.,TRBJ1-2,TGTGCCAGCAGGGCACTATCGGCGGGTGGCTACACCTTC,CASRALSAGGYTF
.,13,TRBV2,.,TRBJ1-1,TGTGCCAGCAGTATAACAGAGAACACTGAAGCTTTCTTT,CASSITENTEAFF
few,14,TRBV18,.,TRBJ1-4,TGTGCCAGCTCACCACAGGGGCTCGGGGAAAAACTGTTTTTT,CASSPQGLGEKLFF
.,17,TRBV14,TRBD2,TRBJ2-1,TGTGCCAGCAGCCAAGTACTAGCGGGGATTCGCTACAATGAGCAGTTCTTC,CASSQVLAGIRYNEQFF
once,16,TRBV30,TRBD2,TRBJ2-3,TGTGCCTGCACGTTTAGCGGGGGGAGAGGGTCAGATACGCAGTATTTT,CACTFSGGRGSDTQYF
.,15,TRBV27,.,TRBJ1-1,TGTGCCAGCAGTAGGACAGATAACCTCAACACTGAAGCTTTCTTT,CASSRTDNLNTEAFF
.,14,TRBV5-4,TRBD2,TRBJ2-7,TGTGCCAGCAGCTTGAGGGGAGGGAACGCCGAGCAGTACTTC,CASSLRGGNAEQYF
.,17,TRBV11-2,TRBD2,TRBJ2-1,TGTGCCAGCAGCTTATCGGGGGGGCCATTCTCCTACAATGAGCAGTTCTTC,CASSLSGGPFSYNEQFF
.,14,TRBV11-2,.,TRBJ1-1,TGTGCCAGCAGCTTAGGGATCAGGGGAACTGAAGCTTTCTTT,CASSLGIRGTEAFF
.,15,TRBV4-1,.,TRBJ2-7,TGCGCCAGCAGCCAAGTTTGGGGACACCCCTACGAGCAGTACTTC,CASSQVWGHPYEQYF
few,15,TRBV6-1,TRBD1,TRBJ1-2,TGTGCCAGCAGTGAAGGTGTGGACAGGGGGTTTGGCTACACCTTC,CASSEGVDRGFGYTF
once,15,TRBV7-9,.,TRBJ1-2,TGTGCCAGCAGCTTAGGAGGACAGCGGCATGATGGCTACACCTTC,CASSLGGQRHDGYTF
.,14,TRBV7-2,.,TRBJ2-2,TGTGCCAGCAGCTTACTAGGGGGCACCGGGGAGCTGTTTTTT,CASSLLGGTGELFF
.,12,TRBV6-5,.,TRBJ1-1,TGTGCCAGCAGTAATACAGGGCTTGAAGCTTTCTTT,CASSNTGLEAFF
.,14,TRBV19,.,TRBJ1-1,TGTGCCAGTAGCATGGGGAGGACGAACACTGAAGCTTTCTTT,CASSMGRTNTEAFF
.,15,TRBV18,.,TRBJ2-5,TGTGCCAGCTCCGACCAAAAGGGGCGAGTAGAGACCCAGTACTTC,CASSDQKGRVETQYF
once,15,TRBV5-8,.,TRBJ1-4,TGTGCCAGCAGCCCCGGACAGAATATTAGGGAAAAACTGTTTTTT,CASSPGQNIREKLFF
.,16,TRBV10-2,TRBD2,TRBJ2-7,TGCGCCAGCAGGGAATCCGGGACTAGCGGACTACGAGAGCAGTACTTC,CASRESGTSGLREQYF
once,14,TRBV6-4,.,TRBJ1-2,TGTGCCAGCAGTGATAGCAACTTAAACTATGGCTACACCTTC,CASSDSNLNYGYTF
.,13,TRBV19,.,TRBJ1-6,TGTGCCAGTAGTATCGCAGGTCATTCACCCCTCCACTTT,CASSIAGHSPLHF
.,13,TRBV5-1,.,TRBJ1-1,TGCGCCAGCAGCTTGGTCGGGCAGGGGGAAGCTTTCTTT,CASSLVGQGEAFF
.,15,TRBV5-1,.,TRBJ1-2,TGCGCCAGCAGCTTAACAGGGTCAGGAGTCTATGGCTACACCTTC,CASSLTGSGVYGYTF
few,13,TRBV12-3/TRBV12-4,.,TRBJ2-7,TGTGCCAGCAGTTTCAGTCGAGGGTACGAGCAGTACTTC,CASSFSRGYEQYF
once,17,TRBV18,.,TRBJ1-1,TGTGCCAGCTCACCACCCTGGCGCACAGCGGGGAACACTGAAGCTTTCTTT,CASSPPWRTAGNTEAFF
.,15,TRBV15,TRBD2,TRBJ2-3,TGTGCCACCAGCAGAGAGCGGGGACTAAGAGATACGCAGTATTTT,CATSRERGLRDTQYF
.,18,TRBV19,TRBD1,TRBJ1-1,TGTGCCAGTACCCTACACCGGGACAGGGGGTCCCGGAACACTGAAGCTTTCTTT,CASTLHRDRGSRNTEAFF
few,17,TRBV7-2,TRBD1,TRBJ2-2,TGTGCCAGCAGCGTAACCGTACAGGGGGCCGGCACCGGGGAGCTGTTTTTT,CASSVTVQGAGTGELFF
.,15,TRBV5-1,.,TRBJ2-1,TGCGCCAGCAGCTCGTCTTTACAGTTGTACAATGAGCAGTTCTTC,CASSSSLQLYNEQFF
.,15,TRBV5-1,TRBD1,TRBJ1-3,TGCGCCAGCAGGTGGGACAGCCTTCCTGGAAACACCATATATTTT,CASRWDSLPGNTIYF
.,14,TRBV18,.,TRBJ1-6,TGTGCCAGCTCAACCACAGGCCAAAATTCACCCCTCCACTTT,CASSTTGQNSPLHF
.,13,TRBV6-5,.,TRBJ1-1,TGTGCCAGCAGTTACGGGCAGTCCACTGAAGCTTTCTTT,CASSYGQSTEAFF